A selection of T cell receptor beta chains follows, all from one sample in a study of post-analysis software for immune sequencing data. TCRdb reanalysed the PCR reads using MiXCR and keeps one entry per CDR3 protein. The sample includes hundreds of thousands of distinct CDR3 sequences, approximately 45% of them seen just once. The sample was blood. These TCRs come from a girl aged 10-17 years with multiple sclerosis. The CDR3 runs from the conserved cysteine through the conserved F or W. D genes are given only for firm matches. Some rows mark clone size as missing; the rest say once, few, many or name a class of expanded clone.

J	D	length	size	V	DNA	CDR3
TRBJ2-5	.	14	few	TRBV10-1	TGCGCCAGCAGTGATGGGACCCCTCGAGAGACCCAGTACTTC	CASSDGTPRETQYF
TRBJ2-1	.	12	few	TRBV27	TGTGCCACAGGACGGTCCTTCAATGAGCAGTTCTTC	CATGRSFNEQFF
TRBJ2-3	TRBD2	15	.	TRBV9	TGTGCCAGCAGCGCAGGGACTACCAACACAGATACGCAGTATTTT	CASSAGTTNTDTQYF
TRBJ2-2	.	14	.	TRBV5-1	TGCGCCAGCCGGGGACTTCTTAACACCGGGGAGCTGTTTTTT	CASRGLLNTGELFF
TRBJ2-5	.	15	few	TRBV28	TGTGCCAGCAGTTTGGGAGCAGAGCCCCAAGAGACCCAGTACTTC	CASSLGAEPQETQYF
TRBJ2-1	TRBD2	14	.	TRBV29-1	TGCAGCGTTAGGCGGGAGGGCGCCTACAATGAGCAGTTCTTC	CSVRREGAYNEQFF
TRBJ2-1	.	16	.	TRBV27	TGTGCCAGCAGTCCTCGACTCAGACTGGAATCCAATGAGCAGTTCTTC	CASSPRLRLESNEQFF
TRBJ2-7	.	14	few	TRBV6-1	TGTGCCAGCAGTGAAGCGACGGTCTCCTACGAGCAGTACTTC	CASSEATVSYEQYF
TRBJ1-2	.	15	few	TRBV3-1	TGTGCCAGCAGCGAAGCTAAAGGGTTGATCTATGGCCACACCTTC	CASSEAKGLIYGHTF
TRBJ1-6	.	14	.	TRBV25-1	TGTGCCAGCAGTGAGCTAGGGGCTCATTCACCCCTCCACTTT	CASSELGAHSPLHF
TRBJ2-7	.	14	.	TRBV20-1	TGCAGTGCTAGAGATTCAGGACAGCCCTACGAGCAGTACTTC	CSARDSGQPYEQYF
TRBJ2-5	.	14	.	TRBV7-3	TGTGCCAGCAGCTCCGGGCCATTGAAAGAGACCCAGTACTTC	CASSSGPLKETQYF
TRBJ2-3	TRBD1	14	.	TRBV27	TGTGCCAGCAGTTCGACAGGGCTTAGGAATACGCAGTATTTT	CASSSTGLRNTQYF
TRBJ2-1	TRBD2	16	.	TRBV11-2	TGTGCCAGCAGCCCATTTGGACTAGCGGGAGGGGGTGAGCAGTTCTTC	CASSPFGLAGGGEQFF
TRBJ1-5	.	13	.	TRBV28	TGTGCCAGCGATGTAAGTAGCAATCAGCCCCAGCATTTT	CASDVSSNQPQHF
TRBJ2-5	.	13	.	TRBV29-1	TGCAGCGTTGAAGAGGGGCTCAGAGAGACCCAGTACTTC	CSVEEGLRETQYF
TRBJ2-7	TRBD1	13	.	TRBV5-1	TGCGCCAGCGAACCGGGACAGGGGTACGAGCAGTACTTC	CASEPGQGYEQYF
TRBJ1-1	.	14	.	TRBV4-1	TGCGCCAGCAGCCAAGTGGGGATTGGGACTGAAGCTTTCTTT	CASSQVGIGTEAFF
TRBJ1-1	.	13	few	TRBV27	TGTGCCAGCAGGCAAGCATTGAACACTGAAGCTTTCTTT	CASRQALNTEAFF
TRBJ2-7	.	11	.	TRBV12-3/TRBV12-4	TGTGCCAGCAGTTCCTTCGACGAGCAGTACTTC	CASSSFDEQYF
TRBJ2-1	.	16	.	TRBV6-2/TRBV6-3	TGTGCCAGCAGTTACTCGGGGGACACGGCCTACAATGAGCAGTTCTTC	CASSYSGDTAYNEQFF
TRBJ1-1	.	14	.	TRBV10-3	TGTGCCATCAGTGAGTCGGGGGGGAACACTGAAGCTTTCTTT	CAISESGGNTEAFF
TRBJ1-1	.	11	.	TRBV24-1	TGCGCCACCAGTGTCTTCTCTGAGGCTTTCTTT	CATSVFSEAFF
TRBJ2-7	TRBD1	15	few	TRBV28	TGTGCCAGCAGTTTTTCGGACAGGGGGTTCTACGAGCAGTACTTC	CASSFSDRGFYEQYF
TRBJ2-7	.	15	.	TRBV4-1	TGCGCCAGCAGCCAAGTACAACAGGTCTCCTACGAGCAGTACTTC	CASSQVQQVSYEQYF
TRBJ2-1	.	17	.	TRBV7-9	TGTGCCAGCAGCGGTAAAGAAGGACTTTCATTTTACAATGAGCAGTTCTTC	CASSGKEGLSFYNEQFF
TRBJ2-1	TRBD2	14	once	TRBV27	TGTGCCAGCAGTTTGGCTAGCGGGACTAATGAGCAGTTCTTC	CASSLASGTNEQFF
TRBJ2-1	TRBD2	15	few	TRBV20-1	TGCAGTGCAAAAGTAGCGGGAGCCTCCTACAATGAGCAGTTCTTC	CSAKVAGASYNEQFF
TRBJ2-1	TRBD2	15	.	TRBV7-3	TGTGCCAGCAGCTTAAGAGCGGGAGCCTACAATGAGCAGTTCTTC	CASSLRAGAYNEQFF